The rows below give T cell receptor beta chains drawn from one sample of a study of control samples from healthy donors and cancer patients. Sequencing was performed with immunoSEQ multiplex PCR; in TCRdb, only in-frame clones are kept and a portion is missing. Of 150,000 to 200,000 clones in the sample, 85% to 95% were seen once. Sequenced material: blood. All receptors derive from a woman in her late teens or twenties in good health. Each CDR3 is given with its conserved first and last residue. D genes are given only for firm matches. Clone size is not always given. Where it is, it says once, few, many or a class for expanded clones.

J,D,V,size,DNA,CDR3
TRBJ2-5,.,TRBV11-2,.,TGTGCCAGCAGCTTAGGGGCGACCCAGTACTTC,CASSLGATQYF
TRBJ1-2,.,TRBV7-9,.,TGTGCCAGCAGCCGGGAAATATATGGCTACACCTTC,CASSREIYGYTF
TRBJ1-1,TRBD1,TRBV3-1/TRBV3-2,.,TGTGCCAGCAGCGGGGGACAGGGTCGTGAAGCTTTCTTT,CASSGGQGREAFF
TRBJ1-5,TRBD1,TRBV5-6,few,TGTGCCAGCAGCCCCAGGGGGCTCAGGGATCAGCCCCAGCATTTT,CASSPRGLRDQPQHF
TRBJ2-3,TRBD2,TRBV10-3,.,TGTGCCATCAACCCGGGACTAGAGACGGATACGCAGTATTTT,CAINPGLETDTQYF
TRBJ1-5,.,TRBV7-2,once,TGTGCCAGCAGCTTAATGTCGGGCGTCAATCAGCCCCAGCATTTT,CASSLMSGVNQPQHF
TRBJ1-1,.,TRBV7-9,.,TGTGCCAGCAGCCCCCAACAGGGTAGTGGAACTGAAGCTTTCTTT,CASSPQQGSGTEAFF
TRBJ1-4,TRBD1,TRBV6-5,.,TGTGCCAGCAGTTACCAAGACAGGGGTATTGAAAAACTGTTTTTT,CASSYQDRGIEKLFF
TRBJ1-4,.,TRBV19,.,TGTGCCAGTAGTATAAGGAAGAGATGGGGTAGACAAAAACTGTTTTTT,CASSIRKRWGRQKLFF
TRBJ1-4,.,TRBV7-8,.,TGTGCCAGCAGCTTAATCGGGGTAAATGAAAAACTGTTTTTT,CASSLIGVNEKLFF
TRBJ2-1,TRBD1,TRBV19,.,TGTGCCAGTAGTATAATCGGGACAGGGAGAATCGATGAGCAGTTCTTC,CASSIIGTGRIDEQFF
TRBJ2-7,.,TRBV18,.,TGTGCCAGCTCATCAGGGGTCCCGTACCACGAGCAGTACTTC,CASSSGVPYHEQYF
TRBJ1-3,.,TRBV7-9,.,TGTGCCAGCAGCCCCAGGGCTGGAAACACCATATATTTT,CASSPRAGNTIYF
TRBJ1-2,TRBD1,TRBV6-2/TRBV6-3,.,TGTGCCAGCAGTTACACACAGGGGTACGGCTACACCTTC,CASSYTQGYGYTF
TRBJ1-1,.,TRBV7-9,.,TGTGCCAGCAGCTTGGAGGGAGGCGCTGAAGCTTTCTTT,CASSLEGGAEAFF
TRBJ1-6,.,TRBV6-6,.,TGTGCCAGCAGTTACGAACCTGTAATATCCCTCCACTTT,CASSYEPVISLHF
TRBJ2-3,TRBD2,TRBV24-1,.,TGTGCCACCGCCCGGACTAGCGGGACTACAGATACGCAGTATTTT,CATARTSGTTDTQYF
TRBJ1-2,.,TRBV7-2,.,TGTGCCAGCAGCTTCGACAGCCTCTATGGCTACACCTTC,CASSFDSLYGYTF
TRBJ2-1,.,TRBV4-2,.,TGTGCCAGCAGCCAAGATGTGATCTCGATTACCAATGAGCAGTTCTTC,CASSQDVISITNEQFF
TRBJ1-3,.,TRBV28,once,TGTGCCAGCAGTTCCCCTGGCACCATATATTTT,CASSSPGTIYF
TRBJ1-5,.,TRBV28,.,TGTGCCAGCAATAACACCCCCAATCAGCCCCAGCATTTT,CASNNTPNQPQHF
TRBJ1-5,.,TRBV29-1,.,TGCAGCGCCTGGGACGGGACTAGCAATCAGCCCCAGCATTTT,CSAWDGTSNQPQHF
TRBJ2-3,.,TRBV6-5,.,TGTGCCAGCAGTTCCCCCGGGAGCACAGATACGCAGTATTTT,CASSSPGSTDTQYF
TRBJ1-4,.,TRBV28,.,TGTGCCAGCAGTCTTATGGGGACACGGAATGAAAAACTGTTTTTT,CASSLMGTRNEKLFF
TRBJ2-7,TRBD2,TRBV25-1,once,TGTGCCAGCAGTGCCTTAGCGGGGGGGCAAAGCGAGCAGTACTTC,CASSALAGGQSEQYF
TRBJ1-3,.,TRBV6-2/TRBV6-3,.,TGTGCCAGCAGTTACGGGGTCCAAGGAAACACCATATATTTT,CASSYGVQGNTIYF
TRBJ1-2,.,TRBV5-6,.,TGTGCCAGCAGCTTGGCGGCGGTACGCAGATATGGCTACACCTTC,CASSLAAVRRYGYTF
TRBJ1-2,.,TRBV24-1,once,TGTGCCACCAGTGGAGTACAGGGACGGAATGGCTACACCTTC,CATSGVQGRNGYTF
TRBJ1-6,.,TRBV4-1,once,TGCGCCAGCAGCCAACTTCCTCTCACGAATTCACCCCTCCACTTT,CASSQLPLTNSPLHF
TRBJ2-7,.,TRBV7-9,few,TGTGCCAGCAGCTTGAGGGAACACGAGCAGTACTTC,CASSLREHEQYF
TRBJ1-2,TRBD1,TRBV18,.,TGTGCCAGCTCACCGGGACAGGGCCATAACTATGGCTACACCTTC,CASSPGQGHNYGYTF
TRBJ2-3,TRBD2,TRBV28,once,TGTGCCAGCAGAGCTAGCGGGAGTGCTACAGATACGCAGTATTTT,CASRASGSATDTQYF
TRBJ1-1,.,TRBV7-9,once,TGTGCCAGCAGCCCCCGCGGTGAGAACACTGAAGCTTTCTTT,CASSPRGENTEAFF
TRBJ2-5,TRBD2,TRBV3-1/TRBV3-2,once,TGTGCCAGCAGCCAGTTTAGCGGGGGGGGGAAGACCCAGTACTTC,CASSQFSGGGKTQYF
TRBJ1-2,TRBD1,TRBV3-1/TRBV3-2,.,TGTGCCAGCAGCCAAGGCCCGGGACAGTACTATGGCTACACCTTC,CASSQGPGQYYGYTF
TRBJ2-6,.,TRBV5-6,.,TGTGCCAGCAGCTCGTTGACAGATTTCTCTGGGGCCAACGTCCTGACTTTC,CASSSLTDFSGANVLTF
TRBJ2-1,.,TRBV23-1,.,TGCGCCAGCAGTCAGGGCGCAGGGAAGGGCCAACATGAGCAGTTCTTC,CASSQGAGKGQHEQFF
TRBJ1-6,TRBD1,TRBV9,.,TGTGCCAGCCTGGACAGGATTAATTCACCCCTCCACTTT,CASLDRINSPLHF
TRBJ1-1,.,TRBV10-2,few,TGCGCCAGCAGTGTAGGGGAGAGAATGAACACTGAAGCTTTCTTT,CASSVGERMNTEAFF
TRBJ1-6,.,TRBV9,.,TGTGCCAGCAGCGTAGGGACCGAGCTGGATTCACCCCTCCACTTT,CASSVGTELDSPLHF
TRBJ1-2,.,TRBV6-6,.,TGTGCCAGCATTCCTACAGGGCGCGGCGGCTACACCTTC,CASIPTGRGGYTF
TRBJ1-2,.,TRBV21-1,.,TGTGCCAGCAGCAAAAATTTCGACAGCCTAAACTATGGCTACACCTTC,CASSKNFDSLNYGYTF
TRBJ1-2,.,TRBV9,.,TGTGCCAGCAGCGTCAACAGTTTTTTTAACTATGGCTACACCTTC,CASSVNSFFNYGYTF
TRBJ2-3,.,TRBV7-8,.,TGTGCCAGCAGCCCAACGGGTGGCACAGATACGCAGTATTTT,CASSPTGGTDTQYF